The present entry profiles one T cell receptor beta chain with its context. No antigen is known for it. Measured with immunoSEQ multiplex PCR; TCRdb has only the in-frame clones, and not every one. The sample lists some 120,000 clones; roughly nine tenths were seen once. The CDR3 totals 16 residues. In germline, CDR1 is KGHSH, CDR2 LQKENI. The ends lost 2 bases at V and 4 bases at J; junction bases unmatched: 6. This entry is derived from a study of T cell responses to AZD1222 COVID-19 vaccine. Overall study findings and caveats: At baseline, seropositivity was found in only a handful of AZD1222 recipients. CD4 TCRs linked to vaccination spanned spike, dominating at 160-218 and 743-854.

The source was peripheral blood, collected on day 0 of AZD1222 vaccination. This sequence joins TRBV18 and TRBJ1-5; TRBD1 matches 9 bases. This TCR was recovered from an adult in good health. CDR3 DNA sequence: TGTGCCAGCTCACCAGGTGGGACAGGGCTGAATCAGCCCCAGCATTTT. Translated, it gives CASSPGGTGLNQPQHF. Full variable domain (outside the CDR3, taken from reference TRBV18 and TRBJ1-5): NAGVMQNPRHLVRRRGQEARLRCSPMKGHSHVYWYRQLPEEGLKFMVYLQKENIIDESGMPKERFSAEFPKEGPSILRIQQVVRGDSAAYFCASSPGGTGLNQPQHFGDGTRLSIL.